This is a list of T cell receptor beta chains from one sample in a study of metastatic and nonmetastatic thyroid tumors. MiXCR was used by TCRdb to re-call the PCR reads. This sample has 50,000 or so clones, with around 20% found just once. Material: blood. The source of these receptors is a male donor with papillary thyroid cancer or a benign thyroid nodule (not recorded which). Some clones in this sample may be carry-over from other donors' samples. Each CDR3 is given with its conserved first and last residue. A D gene is named only where the DNA matches it firmly. A row's size may be missing; if present it is once, few, many or a size class.

DNA: TGTGCCAGCAGTGGGGGACTAGCGGGGATTTACAATGAGCAGTTCTTC; CDR3: CASSGGLAGIYNEQFF; J: TRBJ2-1; D: TRBD2; size: -; length: 16; V: TRBV6-1
DNA: TGTGCCAGCAGGAGACAGGGGGCGCGGCCCATGTTTTATAATTCACCCCTCCACTTT; CDR3: CASRRQGARPMFYNSPLHF; J: TRBJ1-6; D: TRBD1; size: many; length: 19; V: TRBV6-5
DNA: TGTGCCAGCAGCCACTCCAGGAAGTCTAATAATTCACCCCTCCACTTT; CDR3: CASSHSRKSNNSPLHF; J: TRBJ1-6; D: -; size: few; length: 16; V: TRBV4-2
DNA: TGTGCCAGCATGAAGTCCGGGGAGCTGTTTTTT; CDR3: CASMKSGELFF; J: TRBJ2-2; D: -; size: many; length: 11; V: TRBV27
DNA: TGCGCCAGCAGCTCCCAGGTGCCGGATGGCCAGGGTTCACCCCTCCACTTT; CDR3: CASSSQVPDGQGSPLHF; J: TRBJ1-6; D: -; size: -; length: 17; V: TRBV5-1
DNA: TGTGCCAGCACCGCGGGGCCCAATGAGCAGTTCTTC; CDR3: CASTAGPNEQFF; J: TRBJ2-1; D: -; size: many; length: 12; V: TRBV27
DNA: TGTGCCACCAGTGATTCCACTGGGCAGCAGTACTTC; CDR3: CATSDSTGQQYF; J: TRBJ2-7; D: -; size: many; length: 12; V: TRBV24-1
DNA: TGTGCCACCAGTGATTTGCTGGAGGGAGCGGGAGTGGAGACCCAGTACTTC; CDR3: CATSDLLEGAGVETQYF; J: TRBJ2-5; D: TRBD2; size: -; length: 17; V: TRBV24-1
DNA: TGCGCCAGCAGCCAGGCGACGGGACTCGAAATCTACGAGCAGTACTTC; CDR3: CASSQATGLEIYEQYF; J: TRBJ2-7; D: -; size: many; length: 16; V: TRBV4-1
DNA: TGTGCCAGCAGTTTATACGCAGGGGGCTTAACCTACAATGAGCAGTTCTTC; CDR3: CASSLYAGGLTYNEQFF; J: TRBJ2-1; D: TRBD1; size: many; length: 17; V: TRBV28
DNA: TGTGCCAGCTCACCACCGAACTATGGCTACACCTTC; CDR3: CASSPPNYGYTF; J: TRBJ1-2; D: -; size: many; length: 12; V: TRBV18
DNA: TGTGCCAGCTCACCCTACGACGAGGTAACTGAAGCTTTCTTT; CDR3: CASSPYDEVTEAFF; J: TRBJ1-1; D: -; size: many; length: 14; V: TRBV18
DNA: TGTGCCAGCAGTGAAGCCGGGGCTAGCGTGATCTCTGAGCAGTTCTTC; CDR3: CASSEAGASVISEQFF; J: TRBJ2-1; D: -; size: -; length: 16; V: TRBV2
DNA: TGCAGTGCTAGAGATCCTAGCGGGAGTGGGAGGGAGCAGTACTTC; CDR3: CSARDPSGSGREQYF; J: TRBJ2-7; D: TRBD2; size: -; length: 15; V: TRBV20-1
DNA: TGCAGTGCCTCCGTCGAGTGGAAGTCTAACTATGGCTACACCTTC; CDR3: CSASVEWKSNYGYTF; J: TRBJ1-2; D: -; size: -; length: 15; V: TRBV20-1
DNA: TGTGCCAGCAGTTTAGCAAGGCAGGGAACATATGGCTACACCTTC; CDR3: CASSLARQGTYGYTF; J: TRBJ1-2; D: -; size: -; length: 15; V: TRBV28
DNA: TGCAGTGCTAGAGATCGGGCGGGGGGCAATCAGCCCCAGCATTTT; CDR3: CSARDRAGGNQPQHF; J: TRBJ1-5; D: -; size: many; length: 15; V: TRBV20-1
DNA: TGTGCCAGCAGTGAGCGCGGGGAAGGGACAGATACGCAGTATTTT; CDR3: CASSERGEGTDTQYF; J: TRBJ2-3; D: -; size: many; length: 15; V: TRBV2
DNA: TGTGCCAGCAGTTACTCGGACAGGGGCAATCAGCCCCAGCATTTT; CDR3: CASSYSDRGNQPQHF; J: TRBJ1-5; D: TRBD1; size: many; length: 15; V: TRBV6-2/TRBV6-3
DNA: TGTGCCAGCAGCCCGCGCGCAACAGGGGACTACGAGCAGTACTTC; CDR3: CASSPRATGDYEQYF; J: TRBJ2-7; D: TRBD1; size: many; length: 15; V: TRBV7-8
DNA: TGTGCCAGCAGTTTCCAAGCGGGAGGGGGCGGGGAGCTGTTTTTT; CDR3: CASSFQAGGGGELFF; J: TRBJ2-2; D: TRBD2; size: few; length: 15; V: TRBV12-3/TRBV12-4
DNA: TGTGCCAGTACTAGGACTAGCGGGGAAAATGAGCAGTTCTTC; CDR3: CASTRTSGENEQFF; J: TRBJ2-1; D: TRBD2; size: many; length: 14; V: TRBV6-4
DNA: TGCAGTGCCCTACCCGGACAGGGTTGGGGCAATCAGCCCCAGCATTTT; CDR3: CSALPGQGWGNQPQHF; J: TRBJ1-5; D: TRBD1; size: many; length: 16; V: TRBV20-1
DNA: TGTGCCAGCTCACCAGGGGGCGATGAGCAGTTCTTC; CDR3: CASSPGGDEQFF; J: TRBJ2-1; D: -; size: many; length: 12; V: TRBV18
DNA: TGTGCCAGTAGTATGGGGAGGTCCCCCTACGAGCAGTACTTC; CDR3: CASSMGRSPYEQYF; J: TRBJ2-7; D: -; size: many; length: 14; V: TRBV19
DNA: TGTGCCAGCAGACCCTTGCCCCGGGATACGCAGTATTTT; CDR3: CASRPLPRDTQYF; J: TRBJ2-3; D: -; size: many; length: 13; V: TRBV12-3/TRBV12-4
DNA: TGTGCCAGCAGCTCAGCAGGGGCTGTGGGTGGCCAGTACTTC; CDR3: CASSSAGAVGGQYF; J: TRBJ2-5; D: -; size: -; length: 14; V: TRBV11-3
DNA: TGTGCCAGCAGCTACGGGACAGGGGTGGCCTACGAGCAGTACTTC; CDR3: CASSYGTGVAYEQYF; J: TRBJ2-7; D: TRBD1; size: once; length: 15; V: TRBV7-2
DNA: TGTGCCAGCATTGGCCACGAGCAGTACTTC; CDR3: CASIGHEQYF; J: TRBJ2-7; D: -; size: many; length: 10; V: TRBV28
DNA: TGTGCCAGTAGTATAAAGATGGCAGATACGCAGTATTTT; CDR3: CASSIKMADTQYF; J: TRBJ2-3; D: -; size: many; length: 13; V: TRBV19
DNA: TGTGCCAGCAGCCTTGGACAGGGGGCCGGGGAGCTGTTTTTT; CDR3: CASSLGQGAGELFF; J: TRBJ2-2; D: TRBD1; size: many; length: 14; V: TRBV3-1
DNA: TGTGCCAGCAGTTTACCCAGGGGTAGCGTCAATGAGCAGTTCTTC; CDR3: CASSLPRGSVNEQFF; J: TRBJ2-1; D: -; size: many; length: 15; V: TRBV28
DNA: TGTGCCAGCAGCTCGGTGGACAGGGATCCCTACAATGAGCAGTTCTTC; CDR3: CASSSVDRDPYNEQFF; J: TRBJ2-1; D: TRBD1; size: many; length: 16; V: TRBV5-6
DNA: TGTGCCAGCAGCTTAGGGGAACGGGACGAGCAGTTCTTC; CDR3: CASSLGERDEQFF; J: TRBJ2-1; D: -; size: many; length: 13; V: TRBV11-3
DNA: TGTGCCAGCAGTGCGGCAGGGGTGAATGAAAAACTGTTTTTT; CDR3: CASSAAGVNEKLFF; J: TRBJ1-4; D: -; size: few; length: 14; V: TRBV2
DNA: TGTGCCAGTAAGAGAACCGGGACAGGGACCTACGAGCAGTACTTC; CDR3: CASKRTGTGTYEQYF; J: TRBJ2-7; D: TRBD1; size: many; length: 15; V: TRBV19
DNA: TGTGCCAGCAACAAGGACCCACAGGGGCAGTTCTTC; CDR3: CASNKDPQGQFF; J: TRBJ2-1; D: -; size: -; length: 12; V: TRBV28
DNA: TGTGCCAGCAGTAGTAGCGGGAGAGGACCAGATACGCAGTATTTT; CDR3: CASSSSGRGPDTQYF; J: TRBJ2-3; D: TRBD2; size: many; length: 15; V: TRBV12-3/TRBV12-4
DNA: TGTGCCAGCAGCCAGCAGTATGGCTACACCTTC; CDR3: CASSQQYGYTF; J: TRBJ1-2; D: -; size: many; length: 11; V: TRBV7-9
DNA: TGCAGCGTTTCCGGAAGAGGCAGGTTCTACGAGCAGTACTTC; CDR3: CSVSGRGRFYEQYF; J: TRBJ2-7; D: -; size: many; length: 14; V: TRBV29-1
DNA: TGTGCTAGTGGTTTGGGGACCTACGAGCAGTACTTC; CDR3: CASGLGTYEQYF; J: TRBJ2-7; D: -; size: many; length: 12; V: TRBV12-5
DNA: TGTGCCAGCAGTTACAAAGGGGGGGTATCCTACGAGCAGTACTTC; CDR3: CASSYKGGVSYEQYF; J: TRBJ2-7; D: -; size: many; length: 15; V: TRBV6-2/TRBV6-3
DNA: TGTGCCAGCAGCGTAGCCTATGACAGGGAGTACTATGGCTACACCTTC; CDR3: CASSVAYDREYYGYTF; J: TRBJ1-2; D: TRBD1; size: many; length: 16; V: TRBV9
DNA: TGTGCCACCAGCAGAGATTTCGATCGATCAGATACGCAGTATTTT; CDR3: CATSRDFDRSDTQYF; J: TRBJ2-3; D: -; size: many; length: 15; V: TRBV15
DNA: TGCGCCAGCAGCAACGGACAGGGAGGCTACGAGCAGTACTTC; CDR3: CASSNGQGGYEQYF; J: TRBJ2-7; D: TRBD1; size: -; length: 14; V: TRBV5-1
DNA: TGCAGTGCTAGTAGCGCAATGACAGATACGCAGTATTTT; CDR3: CSASSAMTDTQYF; J: TRBJ2-3; D: -; size: -; length: 13; V: TRBV20-1
DNA: TGTGCCAGCACGACTAGCGGGAGAACAGATACGCAGTATTTT; CDR3: CASTTSGRTDTQYF; J: TRBJ2-3; D: TRBD2; size: many; length: 14; V: TRBV12-3/TRBV12-4
DNA: TGTGCCAGCTCACCAACCAGGAATGAAAAACTGTTTTTT; CDR3: CASSPTRNEKLFF; J: TRBJ1-4; D: -; size: many; length: 13; V: TRBV18
DNA: TGCAGTGCTAGACCCCCTAGCGGGGGGGTCGGTTACGAGCAGTACTTC; CDR3: CSARPPSGGVGYEQYF; J: TRBJ2-7; D: TRBD2; size: -; length: 16; V: TRBV20-1
DNA: TGTGCCAGCAGCCTGACGCGGGGGGCGCTAACCGGAAACACCATATATTTT; CDR3: CASSLTRGALTGNTIYF; J: TRBJ1-3; D: -; size: many; length: 17; V: TRBV6-1
DNA: TGCAGTGCCCCCGACAGGGTCGACTACGAGCAGTACTTC; CDR3: CSAPDRVDYEQYF; J: TRBJ2-7; D: TRBD1; size: -; length: 13; V: TRBV20-1
DNA: TGTGCCAGCAGTGAAAGTCACGACATTCAGTACTTC; CDR3: CASSESHDIQYF; J: TRBJ2-4; D: -; size: many; length: 12; V: TRBV2
DNA: TGTGCCAGCAGTGAATTCGACACCTCCTACGAGCAGTACTTC; CDR3: CASSEFDTSYEQYF; J: TRBJ2-7; D: -; size: many; length: 14; V: TRBV6-1
DNA: TGTGCCAGCTCACCCCTCAGCGCGGGGACGAACACCGGGGAGCTGTTTTTT; CDR3: CASSPLSAGTNTGELFF; J: TRBJ2-2; D: -; size: -; length: 17; V: TRBV18
DNA: TGCGCCAGCAGCTTGGTAGGACTAGCGGGAACCTCTGGTTCCAACGTCCTGACTTTC; CDR3: CASSLVGLAGTSGSNVLTF; J: TRBJ2-6; D: TRBD2; size: few; length: 19; V: TRBV5-1